These 28 T cell receptor beta chains were all obtained from the same sample, sequenced in a study of blood T cell repertoires in COVID-19. The method was immunoSEQ multiplex PCR; TCRdb's version includes in-frame clones alone and lacks a portion of them. The profile shows 350,000 to 550,000 clones, about 85% of them singletons. Sequencing was performed on PBMCs or T cells enriched from blood (not recorded which). The source of these receptors is a woman aged 18-29 years with acute COVID-19.

This clone came up once. The chain combines TRBV19 with TRBJ2-2, with 9 bases fitting TRBD1. Germline CDR1 is LNHDA and CDR2 is SQIVND (reference sequence). This CDR3 comprises 14 residues. Losses at the gene ends were 3 bases for V and 7 bases for J; bases not matched to a gene: 3. Here the CDR3 reads CASSITGGGGELFF. The CDR3 nucleotides are TGTGCCAGTAGTATCACAGGGGGCGGCGGGGAGCTGTTTTTT.

The V call is TRBV5-1, the J call TRBJ2-6; no reliable D call. V was shortened by 0 bases and J by 0 bases, with 10 bases between the two germline ends. CDR3 size: 17 residues. Looked up from germline, CDR1 is SGHRS and CDR2 is YFSETQ. CDR3 region: CASSLALVHSGANVLTF. Written as DNA, the CDR3 is TGCGCCAGCAGCTTGGCCCTCGTACACTCTGGGGCCAACGTCCTGACTTTC.

The chain joins TRBV5-4 to TRBJ2-7; 12 bases line up with TRBD2. CDR3 size: 15 residues. The J segment lost 4 bases and the V segment lost 4 bases, leaving 6 bases of the junction unmatched. In germline, CDR1 is SGHNT, CDR2 YYREEE (reference sequence). DNA of the CDR3: TGTGCCAGCAGCGCAACTAGCGGGGGGAATTACGAGCAGTACTTC. This encodes CASSATSGGNYEQYF.

This clone has just a few counts. The chain carries TRBV3-1 (or the pseudogene TRBV3-2) and TRBJ2-1, with TRBD2 matching 8 bases. From germline, CDR1 is LGHDT and CDR2 YNNKEL (reference sequence). The CDR3 sequence is 14 residues long. J was trimmed by 3 bases and V by 4 bases; bases with no gene match: 2. CDR3 in amino acids: CASSRRGVYNEQFF. CDR3 bases: TGTGCCAGCAGCCGGCGGGGGGTCTACAATGAGCAGTTCTTC.

J is TRBJ2-7 and V is TRBV5-6; D uncertain. The CDR3 is 12 residues long. The V and J ends lost 4 bases and 3 bases respectively, with 8 bases between them. Per the germline V gene, CDR1 is SGHDT and CDR2 is YYEEEE. This CDR3 reads CASSRNYYEQYF. DNA of the CDR3: TGTGCCAGCAGCCGGAACTACTACGAGCAGTACTTC.

The V and J genes are TRBV15 and TRBJ1-3; D is unclear. The V gene's germline CDR1 is LNHNV and CDR2 YYDKDF (reference sequence). The CDR3 consists of 16 residues. Trimming shortened V by 0 bases and J by 0 bases, and 9 bases separated the two germline ends. In nucleotides, the CDR3 is TGTGCCACCAGCAGAGATCCGGGAAACTCTGGAAACACCATATATTTT. Its protein product is CATSRDPGNSGNTIYF. Looking up the rest from reference TRBV15 and TRBJ1-3 gives the full variable domain: DAMVIQNPRYQVTQFGKPVTLSCSQTLNHNVMYWYQQKSSQAPKLLFHYYDKDFNNEADTPDNFQSRRPNTSFCFLDIRSPGLGDTAMYLCATSRDPGNSGNTIYFGEGSWLTVV.

The rearrangement links TRBV4-3 to TRBJ1-5; D ambiguous. Looked up from germline, CDR1 is LGHNA and CDR2 is YSLEER. Between the trimmed V and J ends, which lost 0 bases and 2 bases, there was a span of 8 bases. The CDR3 consists of 15 residues. CDR3 in DNA: TGCGCCAGCAGCCAAGATCGGTTCGGCAATCAGCCCCAGCATTTT. Its translation is CASSQDRFGNQPQHF.

The chain recombines TRBV7-9 with TRBJ2-2; 14 positions match TRBD2. Germline V gives CDR1 SEHNR, CDR2 FQNEAQ (reference sequence). The junction had 12 bases not matched to a gene; V was cut back by 6 bases and J by 6 bases. The CDR3 extends over 18 amino acids. CDR3 in amino acids: CASSITGLAGGSPGELFF. Written as DNA, the CDR3 is TGTGCCAGCAGTATAACTGGACTAGCGGGGGGTTCCCCCGGGGAGCTGTTTTTT.

This rearrangement joins TRBV3-1 (or the pseudogene TRBV3-2) to TRBJ1-2, with 8 bases lining up with TRBD1. The CDR3 consists of 14 residues. With 0 bases clipped from V and 8 bases from J, the junction kept 5 bases outside the gene matches. CDR1 LGHDT and CDR2 YNNKEL come from the germline V gene (reference sequence). The CDR3 nucleotides read TGTGCCAGCAGCCAAGATTACAGGGGGAACGGCTACACCTTC. Translating gives CASSQDYRGNGYTF.

The chain combines TRBV6-5 with TRBJ2-6; 7 bases match TRBD1. CDR1 is MNHEY and CDR2 is SVGAGI in the germline V gene. The length of the CDR3 is 14 residues. The trim removed 11 bases at V and 4 bases at J, leaving 8 bases unmatched. The CDR3 sequence is CAGARGSGANVLTF. The CDR3 DNA reads as TGTGCCGGGGCCAGGGGGTCCGGGGCCAACGTCCTGACTTTC.

The gene calls are TRBV24-1 and TRBJ1-2, with 9 bases aligning to TRBD1. Germline V gene sequence: CDR1 KGHDR, CDR2 SFDVKD. Germline trimming cut 7 bases from V and 6 bases from J; bases unmatched to any gene: 5. This CDR3 has 13 amino acids. The CDR3 here is CATSRGQGDGYTF. Written as DNA, the CDR3 is TGTGCCACCAGCCGGGGACAGGGAGATGGCTACACCTTC.

The chain joins TRBV4-1 to TRBJ2-7; 12 bases are shared with TRBD2. The length of the CDR3 is 15 residues. Germline V CDR1 and CDR2: MGHRA, YSYEKL. Trimming removed 1 base from V and 3 bases from J; junction bases left unmatched: 1. The CDR3 DNA is TGCGCCAGCAGCCAAGGACTAGCGGGAGTCTACGAGCAGTACTTC. This translates into CASSQGLAGVYEQYF.

The chain is built from TRBV5-4 and TRBJ1-1; 8 nucleotides line up with TRBD1. Germline V gives CDR1 SGHNT, CDR2 YYREEE (reference sequence). Germline trimming cut 7 bases from V and 1 base from J; bases unmatched to any gene: 6. There are 14 residues in the CDR3. CDR3 in DNA: TGTGCCAGCTCTACAGGGGGTAGGAACACTGAAGCTTTCTTT. It is translated as CASSTGGRNTEAFF.

J is TRBJ2-1 and V is TRBV11-2, with 10 bases aligning to TRBD2. Unmatched junction bases numbered 4, after V lost 4 bases and J lost 4 bases. From germline, CDR1 is SGHAT and CDR2 FQNNGV. This CDR3 is 15 amino acids long. The CDR3 loop reads CASSSGLAVYNEQFF. CDR3 DNA sequence: TGTGCCAGCAGCTCTGGACTAGCGGTTTACAATGAGCAGTTCTTC.

This clone has a handful of counts. The rearrangement uses TRBV2 and TRBJ1-6; 9 bases align to TRBD1. The CDR3 runs 16 residues. Germline V gene lookup returns CDR1 SNHLY and CDR2 FYNNEI. V shed 6 bases and J 4 bases; nucleotides not matched to a gene: 7. The DNA for the CDR3 is TGTGCCAGCAGCAGGGGACAGGGAATTTATAATTCACCCCTCCACTTT. As protein: CASSRGQGIYNSPLHF.

V is TRBV15 and J is TRBJ1-1, with 10 bases matching TRBD1. The CDR3 totals 15 residues. Trimming removed 3 bases from V and 9 bases from J; junction bases left unmatched: 10. Germline CDR1 reads LNHNV; CDR2 reads YYDKDF (reference sequence). CDR3: CATSSPGTGEDQAFF. The CDR3 DNA follows: TGTGCCACCAGCAGCCCCGGGACAGGGGAGGACCAAGCTTTCTTT.

The CDR3 loop is CAWREPGLAERGTQYF. In nucleotides, the CDR3 is TGTGCCTGGAGGGAACCGGGACTAGCGGAGAGGGGGACCCAGTACTTC. This chain joins TRBV30 and TRBJ2-5; 11 bases are shared with TRBD2. V shed 3 bases and J 7 bases; nucleotides not matched to a gene: 13. The CDR3 is 16 amino acids. The V gene's germline CDR1 is GTSNPN and CDR2 SVGIG (reference sequence).

In its sample, this clone was seen once. The gene calls are TRBV19 and TRBJ2-7; 7 nucleotides agree with TRBD1. The CDR3 totals 14 residues. V shed 7 bases, J shed 0 bases, and the junction held 6 bases outside the gene matches. The V gene's germline CDR1 is LNHDA and CDR2 SQIVND (reference sequence). The CDR3 coding sequence is TGTGCCAGTACCGGGACAGTCAACTCCTACGAGCAGTACTTC. Its protein product is CASTGTVNSYEQYF.

This clone was seen once. Other DNA sequences within the sample encode an identical CDR3. V and J are TRBV19 and TRBJ2-3; 9 bases map to TRBD2. V lost 6 bases, J lost 0 bases, and 1 base stayed unmatched. The length of the CDR3 is 14 residues. Per germline, CDR1 LNHDA and CDR2 SQIVND (reference sequence). The CDR3 region has the DNA TGTGCCAGTAGGCTAGCGGGGAGCACAGATACGCAGTATTTT. Its protein product is CASRLAGSTDTQYF.

The CDR3 DNA follows: TGCGCCAGCAGTCGGACTAGCGGGGTTACCTACGAGCAGTACTTC. Protein product: CASSRTSGVTYEQYF. The chain joins TRBV10-1 to TRBJ2-7; 12 bases match TRBD2. Germline lookup yields CDR1 WNHNN and CDR2 SYGVQD (reference sequence). This CDR3 is built from 15 residues. Losses at the gene ends were 5 bases for V and 2 bases for J; bases not matched to a gene: 4.

The chain links TRBV30 to TRBJ1-6; maybe TRBD1 (5 bases). The ends were cut back, 0 bases at V and 7 bases at J, with 13 bases in the middle. There are 15 residues in the CDR3. In germline, CDR1 is GTSNPN, CDR2 SVGIG (reference sequence). CDR3 sequence reads: CAWSVQAGANSPLHF. As DNA, the CDR3 is TGTGCCTGGAGTGTACAGGCAGGAGCCAATTCACCCCTCCACTTT. Filled out from reference TRBV30 and TRBJ1-6, the complete variable domain reads SQTIHQWPATLVQPVGSPLSLECTVEGTSNPNLYWYRQAAGRGLQLLFYSVGIGQISSEVPQNLSASRPQDRQFILSSKKLLLSDSGFYLCAWSVQAGANSPLHFGNGTRLTVT.

The chain is built from TRBV10-2 and TRBJ2-1, with a tentative D call TRBD2 (6 bases). Germline assignment: CDR1 WSHSY and CDR2 SAAADI. The CDR3 has 13 amino acids. The V end lost 2 bases, the J end lost 9 bases, and 11 bases lay between the germline ends. CDR3 nucleotides: TGCGCCAGCAGTGAGACTAGCCTAGGTGAGCAGTTCTTC. It yields the protein CASSETSLGEQFF.

This clone occurred a few times. The V call is TRBV27, the J call TRBJ1-2, with D hard to call. Per the germline V gene, CDR1 is MNHEY and CDR2 is SMNVEV (reference sequence). V lost 11 bases, J lost 4 bases, and 17 bases lay in between. This CDR3 comprises 13 residues. CDR3 nucleotides: TGTGCCTCAGGCCGTCTAAAAGGCTATGGCTACACCTTC. As protein: CASGRLKGYGYTF.

The chain links TRBV10-1 to TRBJ2-7; 15 positions agree with TRBD2. CDR1 and CDR2 from the germline V gene are WNHNN and SYGVQD (reference sequence). The J segment lost 0 bases and the V segment lost 10 bases, leaving 4 bases of the junction unmatched. The CDR3 has 15 amino acids. The CDR3 loop is CATGTSGRSSYEQYF. Here the CDR3 DNA reads TGCGCCACCGGGACTAGCGGGAGGAGCTCCTACGAGCAGTACTTC.

This clone was counted only a few times. V gene TRBV12-3 or TRBV12-4 combines with J gene TRBJ1-1; D possibly corresponds to TRBD1 (5 bases). This CDR3 has 13 amino acids. V shed 6 bases and J shed 4 bases, with 12 bases lying between them. CDR3 nucleotide sequence: TGTGCCAGCAGCGCCGGACATCCCACTGAAGCTTTCTTT. This codes for CASSAGHPTEAFF.

This clone was seen once. The chain recombines TRBV15 with TRBJ2-1; 7 bases align to TRBD2. Germline V gene lookup returns CDR1 LNHNV and CDR2 YYDKDF (reference sequence). This CDR3 comprises 20 residues. V lost 0 bases to trimming and J lost 7 bases; unmatched junction nucleotides: 21. The CDR3 protein is CATSRDNSDSGEGNTNEQFF. CDR3 sequence (DNA): TGTGCCACCAGCAGAGATAATTCCGATTCCGGGGAGGGAAACACGAATGAGCAGTTCTTC. Variable domain in full (rest from reference TRBV15 and TRBJ2-1): DAMVIQNPRYQVTQFGKPVTLSCSQTLNHNVMYWYQQKSSQAPKLLFHYYDKDFNNEADTPDNFQSRRPNTSFCFLDIRSPGLGDTAMYLCATSRDNSDSGEGNTNEQFFGPGTRLTVL.

The chain employs TRBV18 and TRBJ2-1; 8 bases are shared with TRBD2. J gave up 4 bases and V 3 bases, and 8 bases lay outside the gene matches. CDR1 and CDR2 (germline): KGHSH, LQKENI. The CDR3 has 16 residues. The CDR3 coding sequence is TGTGCCAGCTCACCCTCCGGGGGGGGCCCATACAATGAGCAGTTCTTC. The encoded protein is CASSPSGGGPYNEQFF.

This chain links TRBV3-1 (or the pseudogene TRBV3-2) with TRBJ2-1, with D unresolved. This CDR3 has 17 residues. V dropped 2 bases and J dropped 2 bases, with 16 bases sitting between them. Looked up from germline, CDR1 is LGHDT and CDR2 is YNNKEL (reference sequence). As DNA, the CDR3 is TGTGCCAGCAGCCAATATCCGAAACGTAAGCCCTACAATGAGCAGTTCTTC. This sequence encodes CASSQYPKRKPYNEQFF.